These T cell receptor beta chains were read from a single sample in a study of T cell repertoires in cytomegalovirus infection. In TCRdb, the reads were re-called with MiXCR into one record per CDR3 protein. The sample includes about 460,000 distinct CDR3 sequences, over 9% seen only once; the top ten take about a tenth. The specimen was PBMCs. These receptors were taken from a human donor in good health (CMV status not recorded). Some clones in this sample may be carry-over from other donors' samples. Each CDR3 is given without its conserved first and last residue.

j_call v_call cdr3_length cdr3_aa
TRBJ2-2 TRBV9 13 ASSVNSGASGELF
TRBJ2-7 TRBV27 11 ASSYQGLGEQY
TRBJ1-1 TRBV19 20 ASSMGTWTVRVPKPVNTEAF
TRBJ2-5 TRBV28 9 ASTTSETQY
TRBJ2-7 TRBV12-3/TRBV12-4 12 ASSLREGLREQY
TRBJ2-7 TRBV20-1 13 SAREGQGKGYEQY
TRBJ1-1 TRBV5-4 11 AYQWVMNTEAF
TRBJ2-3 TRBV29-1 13 SVETPQRSTDTQY
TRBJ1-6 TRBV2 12 ASSEKPGVSPLH
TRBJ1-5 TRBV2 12 ASSLDSGNQPQH
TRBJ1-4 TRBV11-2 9 ASSPNEKLF
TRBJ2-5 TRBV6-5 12 ASRTSGRQETQY
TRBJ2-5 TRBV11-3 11 ASSESRVETQY
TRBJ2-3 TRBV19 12 ASSMGQATDTQY
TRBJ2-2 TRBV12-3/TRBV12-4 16 ASSLLTDSVVFTGELF
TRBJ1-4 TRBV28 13 ASSLFIATNEKLF
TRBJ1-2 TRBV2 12 ASSVYSSGYGYT
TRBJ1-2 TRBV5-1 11 ASTGGEVTGYT
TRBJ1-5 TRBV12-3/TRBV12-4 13 ASTPGGGDNQPQH
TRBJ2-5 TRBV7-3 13 ASSSRPGPQETQY
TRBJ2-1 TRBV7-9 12 ASSAYRDGNEQF
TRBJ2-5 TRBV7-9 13 ASSDTGTSAGTQY
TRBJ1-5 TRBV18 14 ASSPYTVQGNQPQH
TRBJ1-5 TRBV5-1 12 ASSLGQNNQPQH
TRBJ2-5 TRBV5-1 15 ASSLPGLAGARETQY
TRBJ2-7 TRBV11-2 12 ASSYDRTTSEQY
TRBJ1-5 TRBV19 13 ASSIDREGPRPQH
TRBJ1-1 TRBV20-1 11 SASMDRETEAF
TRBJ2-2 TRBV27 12 ASSFRPDPGELF
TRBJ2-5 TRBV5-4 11 ASSPGVGETQY
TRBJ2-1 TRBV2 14 ASSGGLAGPYNEQF
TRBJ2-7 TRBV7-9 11 ASNLGTVNEQY
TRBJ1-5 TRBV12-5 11 ATGLFGNQPQH
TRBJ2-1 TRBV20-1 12 SAREWASGNEQF
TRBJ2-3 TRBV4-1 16 ASGRLGRASGGPDTQY
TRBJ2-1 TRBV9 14 ASSDITSGSGDEQF
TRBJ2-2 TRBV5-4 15 ASSSGTSGRNTGELF
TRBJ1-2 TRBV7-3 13 ASSLSPGTGYGYT
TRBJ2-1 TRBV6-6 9 ASRLAPEQF
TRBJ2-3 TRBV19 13 ASSFAGSALDTQY
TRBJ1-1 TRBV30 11 AWRERRNTEAF
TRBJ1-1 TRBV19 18 ASSIEMADRAVGENTEAF
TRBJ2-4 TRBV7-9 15 ASSRGTSGLAKNIQY
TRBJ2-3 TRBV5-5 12 ASSGYRAPDTQY
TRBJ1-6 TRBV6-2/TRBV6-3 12 ASRRTGEGSPLH
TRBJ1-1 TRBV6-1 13 ASQERDRRNTEAF
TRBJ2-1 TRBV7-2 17 ASSLAGTSGSLSYNEQF
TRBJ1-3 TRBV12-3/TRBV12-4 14 ASRGRDRGDGNTIY
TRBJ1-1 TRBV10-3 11 AISPGQGAEAF
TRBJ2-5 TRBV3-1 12 ASSHREGLETQY
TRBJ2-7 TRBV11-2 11 ASSLQGLGEQY
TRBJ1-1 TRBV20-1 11 SARVTGGSEAF
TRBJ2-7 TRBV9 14 ASSVVPQGSAYEQY